Detailed here is one T cell receptor (beta chain). What it recognizes is unknown. These data belong to a study of cytomegalovirus exposure and HLA in healthy donors. Findings and limits, study-wide: Reports showed the classifier diagnosing cytomegalovirus status with high specificity and sensitivity.

V was trimmed by 5 bases and J by 0 bases, leaving 5 bases between them. The CDR3 has 13 amino acids. CDR1 and CDR2 from the germline V gene are MNHEY and SMNVEV (reference sequence). Libraries were prepared by immunoSEQ multiplex PCR; TCRdb keeps only in-frame clonotypes and omits some of them. The top ten hold approximately 7.7% of the sample, which has 180,000 or so clones, around nine tenths seen once. The specimen was PBMCs. The chain recombines TRBV27 with TRBJ1-3; D not resolved. The clonotype originates from a man in his thirties or forties in good health and CMV-seropositive. DNA for the CDR3: TGTGCCAGCAGTCTGAGCTCTGGAAACACCATATATTTT. This sequence encodes CASSLSSGNTIYF.